The 2 T cell receptor beta chains below all came from one sample that was sequenced in a study of shared T cell receptors in the human thymus. Method: immunoSEQ multiplex PCR; TCRdb's copy keeps in-frame clones and lacks some. Counted here are fewer than 700,000 clones, around 89% occurring once; the ten biggest clones make up around 0.01%. The same data also contributed to another study, on human thymus T cells.

Sequencing was done on a sample of thymocytes. Receptors originate from a boy in the first two years of life with a congenital heart defect.

This chain joins TRBV30 and TRBJ2-3; D perhaps matches TRBD2 (6 bases). The CDR3 extends over 16 amino acids. Germline loops: CDR1 GTSNPN, CDR2 SVGIG (reference sequence). V dropped 2 bases and J dropped 1 base, with 16 bases sitting between them. The CDR3 protein is CAWSNGPSDGTDTQYF. CDR3 bases: TGTGCCTGGAGTAATGGGCCTAGCGACGGCACAGATACGCAGTATTTT.

V gene TRBV9 combines with J gene TRBJ1-1; a possible D gene is TRBD1 (5 bases). Germline V CDR1 and CDR2: SGDLS, YYNGEE. Trimming cost V 0 bases and J 5 bases, with 17 bases left between them. The CDR3 spans 16 residues. The CDR3 region has the DNA TGTGCCAGCAGCGTAGAAGCAGGGTCGAATTGGACTGAAGCTTTCTTT. Residues: CASSVEAGSNWTEAFF.